Below, 16 T cell receptor beta chains from the same sample are listed, as sequenced in a study of blood T cells in healthy people across ages. Sample-barcoded 5' priming and a J-beta primer mix drove a second PCR of roughly 7 to 11 cycles. TCRdb re-called the 5' RACE reads through MiXCR, storing one row per CDR3 protein. The repertoire holds 1 million or so distinct CDR3 sequences, with less than 50% as singletons. Material for sequencing was blood. These TCRs come from a woman between 55 and 75 years old in good health.

The genes are TRBV7-9 and TRBJ2-7; D may be TRBD1 (6 bases). CDR3 length: 17 residues. V was shortened by 3 bases and J by 3 bases, with 21 bases between the two germline ends. CDR1 and CDR2 from the germline V gene are SEHNR and FQNEAQ (reference sequence). CDR3 sequence: CASSLGFTGTPIYEQYF. The CDR3 nucleotides read TGTGCCAGCAGCTTGGGGTTTACCGGGACACCAATCTACGAGCAGTACTTC.

A few counts support this clonotype. The V gene is TRBV6-5, the J gene TRBJ2-3; D might be TRBD1 (5 bases). The CDR3 runs 14 residues. Per the germline V gene, CDR1 is MNHEY and CDR2 is SVGAGI. The V end lost 0 bases, the J end lost 5 bases, and 9 bases lay between the germline ends. The CDR3 here is CASSYSGALDTQYF. CDR3 DNA sequence: TGTGCCAGCAGTTACTCAGGGGCTTTAGATACGCAGTATTTT.

This clonotype has a handful of counts. The DNA for the CDR3 is TGCAGCGGGAAGGGAGGCTACGAGCAGTACTTC. This gives the protein CSGKGGYEQYF. The V and J genes are TRBV29-1 and TRBJ2-7; D possibly corresponds to TRBD2 (6 bases). The CDR3 runs 11 residues. CDR1 and CDR2 from the germline V gene are SQVTM and ANQGSEA. V was cut by 7 bases and J by 3 bases, with 10 bases left in between.

Of note for this clonotype: Since a much larger clone is just one base distant, this may be a read error. The chain employs TRBV12-3 or TRBV12-4 and TRBJ2-7; D ambiguous. The CDR3 length is 12 residues. Here the CDR3 DNA reads TGTTCCAGCAGTTTAGTAGTCTACGAGCAGTACTTC. This gives the protein CSSSLVVYEQYF.

The rearrangement joins TRBV5-1 to TRBJ2-5, with a weak D call TRBD1 (6 bases). Germline CDR1 is SGHRS and CDR2 is YFSETQ. CDR3 length: 13 amino acids. Trimming took off 3 bases at V and 4 bases at J, with 10 bases between the two ends. CDR3 amino acids: CASSSMTGETQYF. In nucleotides, the CDR3 is TGCGCCAGCAGCTCAATGACAGGAGAGACCCAGTACTTC.

The chain has TRBV27 and TRBJ2-3; possibly TRBD1 for D (5 bases). V lost 5 bases and J lost 2, with 14 bases in between. The CDR3 is 15 amino acids. Germline values: CDR1 MNHEY, CDR2 SMNVEV (reference sequence). The CDR3 is CASSTLRGDTDTQYF. CDR3 in DNA: TGTGCCAGCAGTACACTAAGGGGCGACACAGATACGCAGTATTTT.

V and J are TRBV28 and TRBJ2-5; TRBD2 agrees at 7 bases. The germline gives CDR1 MDHEN, CDR2 SYDVKM. The V and J ends lost 1 base and 3 bases, in that order; junction bases with no gene match: 5. The CDR3 consists of 15 residues. In nucleotides, the CDR3 is TGTGCCAGCAGTTTATTAGGCGGGAGAGAAGAGACCCAGTACTTC. Translated: CASSLLGGREETQYF.

J is TRBJ2-1 and V is TRBV6-5; 7 nucleotides match TRBD2. This CDR3 spans 15 amino acids. Germline trimming cut 5 bases from V and 5 bases from J; bases unmatched to any gene: 9. Germline V gives CDR1 MNHEY, CDR2 SVGAGI. The CDR3 is CASSPSAGRDNEQFF. The CDR3 DNA is TGTGCCAGCAGTCCGTCAGCGGGAAGGGACAATGAGCAGTTCTTC.

On this clonotype itself: The junction departs from germline at one end; a sequencing error may be responsible. This chain connects TRBV15 to TRBJ1-2, with TRBD1 identical over 9 bases. The CDR3 extends over 16 amino acids. Germline V gene sequence: CDR1 LNHNV, CDR2 YYDKDF (reference sequence). The CDR3 sequence: CATSRDRFGTGYDYTF. The CDR3 DNA reads as TGTGCCACCAGCAGAGATCGTTTCGGGACAGGGTATGACTACACCTTC.

This clonotype was seen a few times. The CDR3 DNA sequence: TGTGCCAGCAGTTCAGACAGCATCGAGCAGTTCTTC. As protein: CASSSDSIEQFF. The V gene is TRBV12-3 or TRBV12-4, the J gene TRBJ2-1; a weak D match, TRBD1 (5 bases). With 4 bases removed from V and 10 bases from J, the gap between germline ends came to 11 bases. The CDR3 runs to 12 residues.

This sequence joins TRBV5-1 and TRBJ2-5; 8 nucleotides line up with TRBD2. This CDR3 comprises 15 residues. After removal of 3 bases from V and 2 bases from J, the junction contained 6 bases not matched to a gene. Germline lookup yields CDR1 SGHRS and CDR2 YFSETQ. CDR3 in amino acids: CASSSYSGKQETQYF. The CDR3 DNA reads TGCGCCAGCAGCTCCTATAGCGGGAAGCAAGAGACCCAGTACTTC.

The rearrangement joins TRBV29-1 to TRBJ2-1; perhaps TRBD1 as D (5 bases). The CDR3 covers 12 residues. Germline values: CDR1 SQVTM, CDR2 ANQGSEA. Trimming removed 3 bases from V and 4 bases from J, with 7 bases in between. As DNA, the CDR3 is TGCAGCGTTGAGGGGCAGTACAATGAGCAGTTCTTC. This sequence encodes CSVEGQYNEQFF.

The rearrangement uses TRBV20-1 and TRBJ2-6; 7 bases line up with TRBD1. CDR1 and CDR2 (germline): DFQATT, SNEGSKA (reference sequence). This CDR3 has 16 amino acids. The V and J ends lost 2 bases and 0 bases, in that order; junction bases with no gene match: 4. The CDR3 nucleotides are TGCAGTGCTAGACCAGGGGGTCCCTCTGGGGCCAACGTCCTGACTTTC. It specifies CSARPGGPSGANVLTF.

The chain carries TRBV7-8 and TRBJ1-1, with D unresolved. Trimming removed 5 bases from V and 0 bases from J, with 13 bases in between. Looked up from germline, CDR1 is SGHVS and CDR2 is FQNEAQ. The length of the CDR3 is 15 residues. As DNA, the CDR3 is TGTGCCAGCAGCCCCCCGGGCGGGGTGAACACTGAAGCTTTCTTT. Its protein product is CASSPPGGVNTEAFF. Combining the CDR3 with reference TRBV7-8 and TRBJ1-1 gives the whole variable domain GAGVSQSPRYKVAKRGQDVALRCDPISGHVSLFWYQQALGQGPEFLTYFQNEAQLDKSGLPSDRFFAERPEGSVSTLKIQRTQQEDSAVYLCASSPPGGVNTEAFFGQGTRLTVV.

V and J are TRBV30 and TRBJ2-3, with D hard to call. This CDR3 contains 11 residues. Trimming pared 4 bases from V and 5 bases from J, leaving 7 bases between. The germline V gene has CDR1 GTSNPN and CDR2 SVGIG (reference sequence). This CDR3 is CAWTVKDTQYF. DNA of the CDR3: TGTGCCTGGACCGTCAAAGATACGCAGTATTTT.

The chain carries TRBV5-1 and TRBJ1-2, with no clear D. This CDR3 comprises 14 residues. CDR1 SGHRS and CDR2 YFSETQ come from the germline V gene. Trimming cost V 1 base and J 0 bases, with 7 bases left between them. CDR3 sequence (DNA): TGCGCCAGCAGCTTGCTGGATGCTAACTATGGCTACACCTTC. Translating it yields CASSLLDANYGYTF.